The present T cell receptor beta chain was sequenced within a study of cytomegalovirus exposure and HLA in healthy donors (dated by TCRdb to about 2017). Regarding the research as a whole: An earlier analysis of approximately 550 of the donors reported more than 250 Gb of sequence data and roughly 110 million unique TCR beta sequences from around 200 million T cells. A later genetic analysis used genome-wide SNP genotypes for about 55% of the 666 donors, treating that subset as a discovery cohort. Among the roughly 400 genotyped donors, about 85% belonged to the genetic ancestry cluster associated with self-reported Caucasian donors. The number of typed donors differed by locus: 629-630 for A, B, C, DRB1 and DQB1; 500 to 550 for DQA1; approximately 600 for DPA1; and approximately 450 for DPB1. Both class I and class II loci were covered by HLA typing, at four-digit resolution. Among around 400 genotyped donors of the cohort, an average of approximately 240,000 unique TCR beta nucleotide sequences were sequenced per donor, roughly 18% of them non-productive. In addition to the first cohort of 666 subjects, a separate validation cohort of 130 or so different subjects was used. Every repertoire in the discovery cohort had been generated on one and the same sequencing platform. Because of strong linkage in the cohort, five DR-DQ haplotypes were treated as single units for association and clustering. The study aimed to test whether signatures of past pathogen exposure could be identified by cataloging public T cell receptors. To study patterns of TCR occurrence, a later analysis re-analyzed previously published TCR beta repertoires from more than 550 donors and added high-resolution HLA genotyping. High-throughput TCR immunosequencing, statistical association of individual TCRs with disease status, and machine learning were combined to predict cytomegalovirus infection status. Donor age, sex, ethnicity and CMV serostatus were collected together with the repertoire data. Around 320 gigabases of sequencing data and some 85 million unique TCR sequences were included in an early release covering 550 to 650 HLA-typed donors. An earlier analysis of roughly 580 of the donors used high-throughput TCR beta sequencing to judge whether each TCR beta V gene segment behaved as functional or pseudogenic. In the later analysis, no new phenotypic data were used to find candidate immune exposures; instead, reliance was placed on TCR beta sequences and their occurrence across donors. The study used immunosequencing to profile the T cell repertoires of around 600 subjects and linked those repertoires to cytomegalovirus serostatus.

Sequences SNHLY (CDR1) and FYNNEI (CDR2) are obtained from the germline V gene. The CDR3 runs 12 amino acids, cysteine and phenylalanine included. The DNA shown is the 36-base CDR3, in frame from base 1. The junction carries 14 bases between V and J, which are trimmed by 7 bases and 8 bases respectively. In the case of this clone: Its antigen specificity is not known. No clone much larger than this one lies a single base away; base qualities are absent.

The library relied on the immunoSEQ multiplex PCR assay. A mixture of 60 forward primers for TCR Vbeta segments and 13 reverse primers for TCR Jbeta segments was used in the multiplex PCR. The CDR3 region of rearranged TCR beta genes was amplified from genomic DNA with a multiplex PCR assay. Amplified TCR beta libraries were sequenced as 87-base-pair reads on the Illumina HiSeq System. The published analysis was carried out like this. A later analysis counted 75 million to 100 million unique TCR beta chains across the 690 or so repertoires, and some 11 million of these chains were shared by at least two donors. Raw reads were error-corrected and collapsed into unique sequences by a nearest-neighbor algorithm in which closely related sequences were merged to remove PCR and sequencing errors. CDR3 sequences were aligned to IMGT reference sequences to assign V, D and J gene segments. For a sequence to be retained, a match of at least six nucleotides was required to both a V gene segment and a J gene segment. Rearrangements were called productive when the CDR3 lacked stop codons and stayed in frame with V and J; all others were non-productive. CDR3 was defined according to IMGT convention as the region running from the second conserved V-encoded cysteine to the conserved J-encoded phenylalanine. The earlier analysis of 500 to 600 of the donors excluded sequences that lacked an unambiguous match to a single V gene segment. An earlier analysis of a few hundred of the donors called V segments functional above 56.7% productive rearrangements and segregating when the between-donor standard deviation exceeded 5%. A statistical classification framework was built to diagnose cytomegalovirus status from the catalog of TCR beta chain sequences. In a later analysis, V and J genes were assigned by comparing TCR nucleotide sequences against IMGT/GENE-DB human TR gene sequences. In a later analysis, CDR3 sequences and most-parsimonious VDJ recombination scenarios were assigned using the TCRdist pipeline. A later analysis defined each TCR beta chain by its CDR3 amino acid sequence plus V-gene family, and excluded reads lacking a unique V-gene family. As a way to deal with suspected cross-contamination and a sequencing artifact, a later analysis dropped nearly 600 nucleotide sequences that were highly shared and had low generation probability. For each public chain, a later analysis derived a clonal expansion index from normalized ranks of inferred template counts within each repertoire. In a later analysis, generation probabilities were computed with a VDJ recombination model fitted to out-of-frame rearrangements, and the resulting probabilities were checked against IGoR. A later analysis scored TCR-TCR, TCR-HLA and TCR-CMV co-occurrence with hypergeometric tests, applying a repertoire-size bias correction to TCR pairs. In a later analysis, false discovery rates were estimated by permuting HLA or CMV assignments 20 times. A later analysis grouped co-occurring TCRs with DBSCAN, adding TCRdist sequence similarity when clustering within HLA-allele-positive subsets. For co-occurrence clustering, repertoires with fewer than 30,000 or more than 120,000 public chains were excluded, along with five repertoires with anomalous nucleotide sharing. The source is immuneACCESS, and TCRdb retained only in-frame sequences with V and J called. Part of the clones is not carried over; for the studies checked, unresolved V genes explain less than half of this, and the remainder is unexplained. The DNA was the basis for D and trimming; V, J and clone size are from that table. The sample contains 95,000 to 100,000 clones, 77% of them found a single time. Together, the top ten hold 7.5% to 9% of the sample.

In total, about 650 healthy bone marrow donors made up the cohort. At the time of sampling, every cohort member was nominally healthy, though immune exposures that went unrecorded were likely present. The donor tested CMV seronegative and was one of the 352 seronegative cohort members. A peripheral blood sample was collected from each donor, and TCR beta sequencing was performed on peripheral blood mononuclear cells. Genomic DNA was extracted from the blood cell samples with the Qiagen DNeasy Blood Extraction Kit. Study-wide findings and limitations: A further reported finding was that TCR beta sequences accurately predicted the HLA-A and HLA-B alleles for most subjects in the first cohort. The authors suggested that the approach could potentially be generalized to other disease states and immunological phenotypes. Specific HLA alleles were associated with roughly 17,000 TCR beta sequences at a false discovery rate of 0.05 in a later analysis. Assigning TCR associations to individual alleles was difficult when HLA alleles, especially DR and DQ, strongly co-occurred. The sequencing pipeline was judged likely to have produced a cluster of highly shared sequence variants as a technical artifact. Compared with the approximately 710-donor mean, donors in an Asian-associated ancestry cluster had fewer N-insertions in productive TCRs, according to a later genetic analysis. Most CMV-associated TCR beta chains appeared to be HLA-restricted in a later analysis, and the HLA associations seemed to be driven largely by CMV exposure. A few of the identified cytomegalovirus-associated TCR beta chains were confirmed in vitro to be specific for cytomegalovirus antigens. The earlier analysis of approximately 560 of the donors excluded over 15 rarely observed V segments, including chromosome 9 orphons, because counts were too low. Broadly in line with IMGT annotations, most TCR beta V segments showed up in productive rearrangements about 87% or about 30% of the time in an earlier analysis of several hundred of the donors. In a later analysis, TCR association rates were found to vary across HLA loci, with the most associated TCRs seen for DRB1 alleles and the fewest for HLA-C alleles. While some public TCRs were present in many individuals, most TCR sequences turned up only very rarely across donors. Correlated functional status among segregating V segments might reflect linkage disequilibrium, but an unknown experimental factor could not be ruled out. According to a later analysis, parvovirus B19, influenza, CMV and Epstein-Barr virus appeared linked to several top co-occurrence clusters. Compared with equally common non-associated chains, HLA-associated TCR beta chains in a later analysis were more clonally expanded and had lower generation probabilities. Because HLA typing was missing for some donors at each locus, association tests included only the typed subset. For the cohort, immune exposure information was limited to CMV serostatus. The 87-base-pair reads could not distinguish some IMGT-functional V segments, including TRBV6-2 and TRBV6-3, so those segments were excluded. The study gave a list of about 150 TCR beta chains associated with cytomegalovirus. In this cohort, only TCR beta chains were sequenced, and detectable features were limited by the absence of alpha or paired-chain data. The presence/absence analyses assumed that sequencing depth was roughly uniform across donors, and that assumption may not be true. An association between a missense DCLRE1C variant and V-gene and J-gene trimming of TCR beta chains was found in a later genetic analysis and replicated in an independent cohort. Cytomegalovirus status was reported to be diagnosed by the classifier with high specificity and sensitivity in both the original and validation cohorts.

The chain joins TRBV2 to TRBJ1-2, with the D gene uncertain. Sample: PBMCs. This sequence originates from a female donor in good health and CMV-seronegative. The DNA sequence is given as TGTGCCAGCACCCTGGGTGAGCGGGGCTACACCTTC. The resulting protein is CASTLGERGYTF.